These 23 T cell receptor beta chains share one sample of origin, sequenced in a study of human T cells and chemical hapten exposure. TCRdb recomputed calls from the RACE reads with MiXCR, one row per CDR3 protein. Of tens of thousands of distinct CDR3 sequences listed, around 7% are singletons. Time point given: pre-sensitization, week 0. Treatment given: therapeutic diphenylcyclopropenone sensitization with weekly scalp DPC. Source: whole blood, taken in connection with sensitization to the hapten diphenylcyclopropenone (DPC). These receptor sequences come from a woman in her thirties with alopecia areata. Some clones in this sample may be carry-over from other donors' samples.

This clonotype was seen at least ten times. The chain recombines TRBV29-1 with TRBJ1-1; D is uncertain. This CDR3 has 15 amino acids. V lost 6 bases, J lost 1 base, and 18 bases lay in between. Germline V lookup: CDR1 SQVTM, CDR2 ANQGSEA. DNA of the CDR3: TGCAGCGTGGATGGACTAGGGTCCGAGAACACTGAAGCTTTCTTT. Protein: CSVDGLGSENTEAFF.

In regard to this clonotype: A much larger clone differs by one base, so this may be a read error. V gene TRBV6-5 combines with J gene TRBJ2-2; D gene unclear. CDR3 length equals 15 residues. Germline-derived CDR1 and CDR2 are MNHEY and SVGAGI. With 2 bases removed from V and 5 bases from J, the gap between germline ends came to 12 bases. The CDR3 nucleotides read TGTGCCAGCAGTTACGCCTCCAGCAAAACCGGGGAGCTGTTTTTT. It translates to CASSYASSKTGELFF.

This clonotype was seen only once. The chain carries TRBV6-4 and TRBJ2-2; 7 nucleotides align to TRBD1. Germline V gene lookup returns CDR1 MRHNA and CDR2 SNTAGT. This CDR3 region has 14 residues. Unmatched junction bases numbered 0, after V lost 2 bases and J lost 3 bases. The CDR3 nucleotides are TGTGCCAGCAGTGACGGACAGGACACCGGGGAGCTGTTTTTT. This translates into CASSDGQDTGELFF.

In its sample, this clonotype was seen many times. The chain has TRBV7-3 and TRBJ1-1; 7 positions agree with TRBD1. Looked up from germline, CDR1 is SGHTA and CDR2 is FQGTGA. The J segment lost 3 bases and the V segment lost 0 bases, leaving 7 bases of the junction unmatched. The CDR3 contains 16 residues. For the CDR3, the DNA is TGTGCCAGCAGCTTAACCCCGGACAGGAGGGACACTGAAGCTTTCTTT. This gives the protein CASSLTPDRRDTEAFF.

This clonotype was observed a few times. The chain couples TRBV20-1 to TRBJ1-5; 9 nucleotides match TRBD1. CDR1 and CDR2 (germline): DFQATT, SNEGSKA (reference sequence). Germline trimming cut 3 bases from V and 1 base from J; bases unmatched to any gene: 7. The CDR3 is 16 amino acids. CDR3 residues: CSASMGTGQSNQPQHF. The CDR3 DNA is TGCAGTGCTAGTATGGGGACAGGGCAGAGCAATCAGCCCCAGCATTTT.

This clonotype came up many times. The chain couples TRBV12-3 or TRBV12-4 to TRBJ2-7; 8 bases are a match to TRBD1. V shed 5 bases and J 6 bases; nucleotides not matched to a gene: 6. This CDR3 is built from 13 residues. The CDR3 loop is CASSVQGAGEQYF. The CDR3 coding sequence is TGTGCCAGCAGTGTCCAGGGGGCGGGCGAGCAGTACTTC.

This clonotype was counted a few times. The chain links TRBV12-3 or TRBV12-4 to TRBJ2-3; D is perhaps TRBD1 (6 bases). Trimming took off 6 bases at V and 4 bases at J, with 14 bases between the two ends. There are 14 residues in the CDR3. The CDR3 DNA reads as TGTGCCAGCAGAGAACAGGGTTGGTCAGATACGCAGTATTTT. Its translation is CASREQGWSDTQYF.

This clonotype has at least ten counts. Here the CDR3 reads CSARRSGGVKTQYF. CDR3 nucleotide sequence: TGCAGTGCTAGACGCAGCGGGGGGGTGAAGACGCAGTATTTT. This chain uses TRBV20-1 with TRBJ2-3; TRBD2 aligns across 10 bases. The CDR3 runs to 14 residues. The germline V gene has CDR1 DFQATT and CDR2 SNEGSKA (reference sequence). With V trimmed by 2 bases and J by 9 bases, 8 bases remained unmatched.

This clonotype was observed at least ten times. The V gene is TRBV2, the J gene TRBJ1-5, with a weak D call TRBD1 (5 bases). Germline-derived CDR1 and CDR2 are SNHLY and FYNNEI. V lost 6 bases to trimming and J lost 2 bases, with 14 bases between them. This CDR3 is 15 amino acids long. The CDR3 DNA reads TGTGCCAGCAGGAATGGGGGGATTCGCAATCAGCCCCAGCATTTT. Protein product: CASRNGGIRNQPQHF. Looking up the rest from reference TRBV2 and TRBJ1-5 gives the full variable domain: EPEVTQTPSHQVTQMGQEVILRCVPISNHLYFYWYRQILGQKVEFLVSFYNNEISEKSEIFDDQFSVERPDGSNFTLKIRSTKLEDSAMYFCASRNGGIRNQPQHFGDGTRLSIL.

There are many counts of this clonotype. The genes are TRBV18 and TRBJ1-1; 11 bases line up with TRBD1. The CDR3 covers 16 residues. Germline V lookup: CDR1 KGHSH, CDR2 LQKENI. The V and J ends lost 3 bases and 0 bases, in that order; junction bases with no gene match: 3. The CDR3 region is CASSPQDRGLNTEAFF. DNA for the CDR3: TGTGCCAGCTCACCCCAGGACAGGGGGCTGAACACTGAAGCTTTCTTT.

This clonotype was seen many times. The chain uses TRBV20-1 and TRBJ2-3; 9 nucleotides agree with TRBD1. The junction had 6 bases not matched to a gene; V was cut back by 5 bases and J by 6 bases. The CDR3 sequence is 13 residues long. The germline CDR1 and CDR2 sequences are DFQATT and SNEGSKA (reference sequence). In nucleotides, the CDR3 is TGCAGTGCTCCTACAGGGGGCGCGGATACGCAGTATTTT. Its protein product is CSAPTGGADTQYF.

This clonotype occurred many times. The chain couples TRBV7-8 to TRBJ1-5, with D unclear. There are 13 residues in the CDR3. V lost 1 base and J 13 bases, leaving 14 bases between the germline ends. CDR1 is SGHVS and CDR2 is FQNEAQ in the germline V gene. CDR3 amino acids: CASSLDGLSNQHF. The CDR3 region has the DNA TGTGCCAGCAGCTTAGATGGGCTTTCGAATCAGCATTTT.

This clonotype appeared many times. V gene TRBV28 combines with J gene TRBJ2-7; a possible D gene is TRBD1 (6 bases). Germline V gene lookup returns CDR1 MDHEN and CDR2 SYDVKM. The CDR3 has 13 residues. V lost 7 bases, J lost 6 bases, and 16 bases lay in between. CDR3 region: CASKPQGVSEQYF. The CDR3 region has the DNA TGTGCCAGCAAACCACAGGGTGTAAGCGAGCAGTACTTC.

This clonotype appeared many times. The rearrangement links TRBV6-5 to TRBJ1-5; 8 bases agree with TRBD1. Germline CDR1 is MNHEY and CDR2 is SVGAGI. This CDR3 contains 13 residues. The junction had 1 base not matched to a gene; V was cut back by 7 bases and J by 2 bases. CDR3 DNA: TGTGCCAGCAAGACAGGGGGCAATCAGCCCCAGCATTTT. Translating it yields CASKTGGNQPQHF.

The V call is TRBV7-8, the J call TRBJ2-7; D uncertain. Germline V gene lookup returns CDR1 SGHVS and CDR2 FQNEAQ. CDR3 size: 11 residues. Trimming removed 7 bases from V and 0 bases from J, with 4 bases in between. The CDR3 coding sequence is TGTGCCAGCACCTACTCCTACGAGCAGTACTTC. This codes for CASTYSYEQYF.

This clonotype was seen many times. This chain joins TRBV12-3 or TRBV12-4 and TRBJ1-1, with a tentative D call TRBD1 (5 bases). There are 16 residues in the CDR3. V was cut by 4 bases and J by 2 bases, with 17 bases left in between. The CDR3 DNA reads as TGTGCCAGCAGTTATCCCCCGACAGCACGAAACACTGAAGCTTTCTTT. Its protein is CASSYPPTARNTEAFF.

This clonotype was found many times. The genes are TRBV4-2 and TRBJ2-3, with 10 positions matching TRBD2. Germline V gives CDR1 LGHNA, CDR2 YNFKEQ. J was trimmed by 3 bases and V by 3 bases; bases with no gene match: 6. CDR3 size: 16 residues. CDR3 amino acids: CASSHPAGGQTDTQYF. CDR3 sequence (DNA): TGTGCCAGCAGCCATCCAGCGGGGGGGCAAACAGATACGCAGTATTTT.

Only a few counts were recorded for this clonotype. V gene TRBV20-1 combines with J gene TRBJ1-1; D is possibly TRBD1 (5 bases). Germline-derived CDR1 and CDR2 are DFQATT and SNEGSKA (reference sequence). CDR3 size: 15 residues. V lost 1 base, J lost 5 bases, and 17 bases lay in between. DNA for the CDR3: TGCAGTGCTAGAGTCTTAGGGGCCCGAGGGACTGAAGCTTTCTTT. It is translated as CSARVLGARGTEAFF.

In its sample, this clonotype was seen many times. The chain carries TRBV6-5 and TRBJ1-6, with D uncertain. Deletions cut 6 bases from V and 1 base from J, with 4 bases between. CDR3 size: 13 residues. The V gene's germline CDR1 is MNHEY and CDR2 SVGAGI. CDR3 nucleotides: TGTGCCAGCAGGGTATCCTATAATTCACCCCTCCACTTT. Its translation is CASRVSYNSPLHF.

As to this clonotype: A much larger clone sits a single nucleotide away, making a read error possible. This chain joins TRBV25-1 and TRBJ1-2, with D hard to call. This CDR3 spans 13 amino acids. Per germline, CDR1 MGHDK and CDR2 SYGVNS. CDR3 amino acids: CASSAATNYGDTF. CDR3 DNA sequence: TGTGCCAGCAGTGCTGCTACTAACTATGGCGACACCTTC.

The V and J genes are TRBV7-3 and TRBJ1-1, with D maybe TRBD1 (5 bases). This CDR3 spans 18 amino acids. V was clipped by 5 bases and J by 0 bases, with 22 bases between them. Germline lookup yields CDR1 SGHTA and CDR2 FQGTGA. The CDR3 bases are TGTGCCAGCAGCCCCCGGGACCAGTATCGACTCATGAACACTGAAGCTTTCTTT. This codes for CASSPRDQYRLMNTEAFF. Filled out from reference TRBV7-3 and TRBJ1-1, the complete variable domain reads GAGVSQTPSNKVTEKGKYVELRCDPISGHTALYWYRQSLGQGPEFLIYFQGTGAADDSGLPNDRFFAVRPEGSVSTLKIQRTERGDSAVYLCASSPRDQYRLMNTEAFFGQGTRLTVV.

This clonotype was counted only a few times. This chain connects TRBV27 to TRBJ1-4, with D perhaps TRBD1 (6 bases). V was pared by 3 bases and J by 7 bases, with 15 bases between. The length of the CDR3 is 15 residues. The V gene's germline CDR1 is MNHEY and CDR2 SMNVEV (reference sequence). The CDR3: CASSFLGGSGEKLFF. As DNA, the CDR3 is TGTGCCAGCAGTTTCTTGGGGGGCTCGGGTGAAAAACTGTTTTTT.

This clonotype was observed many times. The V gene is TRBV12-3 or TRBV12-4, the J gene TRBJ1-5, with TRBD1 matching 7 bases. The length of the CDR3 is 13 residues. Trimming cost V 5 bases and J 7 bases; bases outside gene matches: 5. The CDR3 here is CASSRQGGQPQHF. The CDR3 DNA reads TGTGCCAGCAGTCGTCAGGGGGGGCAGCCCCAGCATTTT.